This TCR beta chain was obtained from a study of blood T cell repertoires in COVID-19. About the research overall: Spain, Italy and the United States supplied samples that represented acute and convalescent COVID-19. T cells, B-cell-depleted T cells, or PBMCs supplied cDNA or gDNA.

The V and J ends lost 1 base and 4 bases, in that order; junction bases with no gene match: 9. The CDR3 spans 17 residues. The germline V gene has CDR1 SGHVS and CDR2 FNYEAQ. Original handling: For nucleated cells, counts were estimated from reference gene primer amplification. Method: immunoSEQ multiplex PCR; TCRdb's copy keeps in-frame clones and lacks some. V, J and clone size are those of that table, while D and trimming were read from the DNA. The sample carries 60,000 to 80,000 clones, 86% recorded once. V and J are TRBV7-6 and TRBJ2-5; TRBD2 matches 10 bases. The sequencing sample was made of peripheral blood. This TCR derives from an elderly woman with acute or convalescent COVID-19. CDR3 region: CASSLGDLAGVGETQYF. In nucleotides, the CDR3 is TGTGCCAGCAGCTTAGGGGACCTAGCGGGAGTTGGAGAGACCCAGTACTTC.